The 27 T cell receptor beta chains presented below share a single source sample, sequenced in a study of T cells in women clearing cervical HPV infection. The data were produced by immunoSEQ multiplex PCR, yet TCRdb's version contains in-frame clones alone and is incomplete. Found here are approximately 39,000 clones; the top ten clones hold around 1.7%. The sample comprised blood buffy coat. The receptor source for this set is a woman aged 18-70 years with a cervical HPV16 infection that either progressed to CIN3+ or cleared (not recorded which).

As to this clone: The CDR3 end falls 3 residues outside the read, so it is completed with the germline J gene. V is TRBV20-1 and J is TRBJ2-1, with a possible D match to TRBD1 (6 bases). Germline V gene sequence: CDR1 DFQATT, CDR2 SNEGSKA (reference sequence). V shed 5 bases and J shed 0 bases, with 14 bases lying between them. The CDR3 is 15 residues long. The CDR3 is CSAGDGQSSYNEQFF. The CDR3 DNA, read in part, is TGCAGTGCTGGGGACGGACAGAGCTCCTACAATGAG.

About this clone: The DNA ends 3 residues before the CDR3 does, and the rest of the CDR3 is filled in from the germline J gene. The chain has TRBV2 and TRBJ2-2; TRBD1 matches 7 bases. Germline-derived CDR1 and CDR2 are SNHLY and FYNNEI. CDR3 length: 15 residues. CDR3: CASSEQGSPSEKLFF. The sequenced part of the CDR3 DNA is TGTGCCAGCAGCGAACAGGGGTCGCCGAGTGAAAAG. Full variable domain (remainder filled in from reference TRBV2 and TRBJ2-2): EPEVTQTPSHQVTQMGQEVILRCVPISNHLYFYWYRQILGQKVEFLVSFYNNEISEKSEIFDDQFSVERPDGSNFTLKIRSTKLEDSAMYFCASSEQGSPSEKLFFGEGSRLTVL.

Notes on this clone: The CDR3 is cut off 3 residues early in the read; its end comes from the germline J gene. This sequence joins TRBV5-8 and TRBJ2-7, with 10 bases lining up with TRBD1. The CDR3 is made up of 14 amino acids. Germline V gene lookup returns CDR1 SGHTS and CDR2 YDEGEE. V was clipped by 4 bases and J by 4 bases; unmatched bases: 5. The DNA read from the CDR3 is TGTGCCAGCAGCCCGACAGGGGGCTCATACGAG. Translated: CASSPTGGSYE. The full CDR3 protein is CASSPTGGSYEQYF.

A word on this clone: The read ends 3 residues early relative to the CDR3; the germline J gene fills the gap. V gene TRBV18 combines with J gene TRBJ1-1, with D unclear. Germline assignment: CDR1 KGHSH and CDR2 LQKENI. This CDR3 is built from 13 residues. V was cut by 0 bases and J by 5 bases, with 7 bases left in between. The CDR3 protein is CASSPPSGTEAFF. Partial CDR3 DNA: TGTGCCAGCTCACCACCCTCGGGGACTGAA. Variable domain in full (rest from reference TRBV18 and TRBJ1-1): NAGVMQNPRHLVRRRGQEARLRCSPMKGHSHVYWYRQLPEEGLKFMVYLQKENIIDESGMPKERFSAEFPKEGPSILRIQQVVRGDSAAYFCASSPPSGTEAFFGQGTRLTVV.

As regards this clone: The read ends 3 residues shy of where the CDR3 ends; the end is completed using the germline J gene. The rearrangement uses TRBV19 and TRBJ2-2; weak D call: TRBD2 (6 bases). Per germline, CDR1 LNHDA and CDR2 SQIVND (reference sequence). Trimming took 9 bases from V and 3 from J, leaving 11 bases between them. This CDR3 contains 13 residues. This CDR3 is CASSRGYTGELFF. Incomplete CDR3 DNA: TGTGCCAGCTCACGGGGGTACACCGGGGAG.

About this clone itself: The read ends 3 residues before the CDR3 terminus; that terminus is restored from the germline J gene. The chain combines TRBV29-1 with TRBJ1-5; D unclear. CDR3 size: 12 residues. V lost 7 bases and J lost 3, with 10 bases in between. The germline gives CDR1 SQVTM, CDR2 ANQGSEA. Partial CDR3 DNA: TGCAGCGCCCAAGGTCCCAATCAGCCC. Translated: CSAQGPNQP. The whole CDR3 protein reads CSAQGPNQPQHF.

To note about this clone: The CDR3 end is not reached by the read, which stops 3 residues before it; the germline J gene fills it in. The chain links TRBV20-1 to TRBJ2-1; a possible D gene is TRBD1 (7 bases). This CDR3 spans 16 amino acids. Germline-derived CDR1 and CDR2 are DFQATT and SNEGSKA (reference sequence). V was cut by 1 base and J by 4 bases, with 17 bases left in between. The DNA read from the CDR3 is TGCAGTGCTAGAGTCCTCGGGGGACAGACTTACAATGAG. Encoded protein: CSARVLGGQTYNE. The whole CDR3 protein is CSARVLGGQTYNEQFF.

To note about this clone: The read ends 3 residues before the CDR3 terminus; that terminus is restored from the germline J gene. This chain uses TRBV5-6 with TRBJ1-2; D is undetermined. The CDR3 runs 15 residues. The germline V gene has CDR1 SGHDT and CDR2 YYEEEE. The CDR3 sequence: CASSLVGGQGGGYTF. Incomplete CDR3 DNA: TGTGCCAGCAGCTTGGTCGGAGGGCAAGGAGGAGGC.

For this clone: Sequencing ends 3 residues short of the CDR3 end; the germline J gene provides the rest. In the same sample, other DNA sequences code for this CDR3. V usage is TRBV19 and J usage is TRBJ2-7; the D gene is possibly TRBD1 (6 bases). This CDR3 has 13 residues. The V and J ends lost 1 base and 3 bases respectively, with 7 bases between them. Germline V lookup: CDR1 LNHDA, CDR2 SQIVND (reference sequence). CDR3 residues: CASSIGRGYEQYF. The covered CDR3 bases are TGTGCCAGTAGTATAGGCAGGGGCTACGAG.

For this clone: The read stops 3 residues short of the end of the CDR3; the missing end is completed from the germline J gene. The chain is built from TRBV20-1 and TRBJ1-1; D is possibly TRBD1 (5 bases). The CDR3 runs 15 residues. Germline lookup yields CDR1 DFQATT and CDR2 SNEGSKA (reference sequence). V was clipped by 6 bases and J by 2 bases, with 19 bases between them. Incomplete CDR3 DNA: TGCAGTGCGCTGGGGGGGAGGACCATTAACACTGAA. Protein product: CSALGGRTINTE. In full, the CDR3 is CSALGGRTINTEAFF.

Measured by frequency, this clone is medium-sized. Read data end 3 residues before the CDR3 end; the end is taken from the germline J gene. The V call is TRBV7-3, the J call TRBJ2-3; TRBD1 is a possible D gene (5 bases). The germline V gene encodes CDR1 SGHTA and CDR2 FQGTGA. This CDR3 comprises 12 residues. The CDR3 DNA, read in part, is TGTGCCAGCAGCTTAGACCAGGGAACG. Residues: CASSLDQGT. The whole CDR3 protein reads CASSLDQGTQYF. The variable domain in full, completed from reference TRBV7-3 and TRBJ2-3, reads GAGVSQTPSNKVTEKGKYVELRCDPISGHTALYWYRQSLGQGPEFLIYFQGTGAADDSGLPNDRFFAVRPEGSVSTLKIQRTERGDSAVYLCASSLDQGTQYFGPGTRLTVL.

A word on this clone: With the read ending 3 residues before the CDR3 end, the germline J gene is used to fill in that end. This rearrangement joins TRBV11-3 to TRBJ2-2; 7 nucleotides match TRBD2. Looked up from germline, CDR1 is SGHNT and CDR2 is YENEEA. V lost 5 bases and J lost 5; bases outside the gene matches: 2. The CDR3 sequence is 13 residues long. The CDR3 here is CASSPGGTGELFF. The CDR3 DNA, read in part, is TGTGCCAGCAGCCCCGGGGGGACCGGGGAG.

With regard to this clone: The sequenced fragment ends 3 residues before the CDR3 boundary, so the rest is inferred from the germline J gene. V is TRBV4-1 and J is TRBJ2-3, with TRBD2 matching 8 bases. The length of the CDR3 is 15 residues. The germline gives CDR1 MGHRA, CDR2 YSYEKL. The J segment lost 4 bases and the V segment lost 0 bases, leaving 3 bases of the junction unmatched. The covered CDR3 bases are TGCGCCAGCAGCCAAGATCGGGGGGGACCAGATACG. This codes for CASSQDRGGPDT. The full-length CDR3 reads as CASSQDRGGPDTQYF.

In the case of this clone: Coverage ceases 3 residues before the CDR3 finishes, and the germline J gene fills in the end. This chain links TRBV20-1 with TRBJ2-2; TRBD1 matches 9 bases. After removal of 3 bases from V and 3 bases from J, the junction contained 2 bases not matched to a gene. The CDR3 has 14 amino acids. Per germline, CDR1 DFQATT and CDR2 SNEGSKA (reference sequence). This CDR3 reads CSASGDRDTGELFF. The covered CDR3 bases are TGCAGTGCTAGTGGGGACAGGGACACCGGGGAG.

To note about this clone: Read coverage stops 3 residues before the CDR3 terminus; the germline J gene supplies the remainder. The chain employs TRBV18 and TRBJ2-4; a weak D match, TRBD2 (6 bases). The length of the CDR3 is 15 residues. From germline, CDR1 is KGHSH and CDR2 LQKENI. V dropped 8 bases and J dropped 0 bases, with 14 bases sitting between them. CDR3 DNA, as far as it was read: TGTGCCAGCACCCCGGGGGTACTAGCCAAAAACATT. This translates into CASTPGVLAKNI. The full-length CDR3 reads as CASTPGVLAKNIQYF.

As regards this clone: The read falls 3 residues short of the CDR3 end, and the missing part is taken from the germline J gene. The chain couples TRBV7-9 to TRBJ1-2; TRBD1 matches 9 bases. The CDR3 totals 15 residues. CDR1 is SEHNR, CDR2 FQNEAQ, per germline (reference sequence). CDR3 DNA (partial): TGTGCCAGCAGCGCAATACAGGGGGCCTCCTACGAC. It specifies CASSAIQGASYD. The whole CDR3 protein is CASSAIQGASYDYTF.

Turning to this clone: With the read ending 3 residues before the CDR3 end, the germline J gene is used to fill in that end. This sequence joins TRBV12-3 or TRBV12-4 and TRBJ2-5; D possibly corresponds to TRBD2 (6 bases). The CDR3 spans 14 residues. V was pared by 4 bases and J by 3 bases, with 12 bases between. Partial CDR3 DNA: TGTGCCAGCAGTTCCGGGACTGTCGAAGAGACC. Its translation is CASSSGTVEET. The complete CDR3 sequence is CASSSGTVEETQYF.

About this clone itself: The read comes to an end 3 residues before the CDR3 does, leaving the germline J gene to fill in the end. This chain uses TRBV11-2 with TRBJ2-2, with 8 bases lining up with TRBD2. The germline V gene encodes CDR1 SGHAT and CDR2 FQNNGV. The CDR3 extends over 15 amino acids. The ends lost 3 bases at V and 7 bases at J; junction bases unmatched: 7. CDR3 DNA (partial): TGTGCCAGCAGCTTGGGGGGACTAGTCGGCGGGGAG. Translated: CASSLGGLVGGE. The entire CDR3 reads CASSLGGLVGGELFF.

Turning to this clone: The read ends 3 residues before the CDR3 terminus; that terminus is restored from the germline J gene. The chain employs TRBV5-1 and TRBJ2-1; no reliable D call. The germline V and J ends were trimmed by 2 bases and 6 bases, with 6 bases remaining between them. This CDR3 has 12 amino acids. CDR1 SGHRS and CDR2 YFSETQ come from the germline V gene. The sequenced part of the CDR3 DNA is TGCGCCAGCAGCTTACCCGGCAATGAG. Residues: CASSLPGNE. The whole CDR3 protein is CASSLPGNEQFF.

As to this clone: The DNA ends 3 residues before the CDR3 does, and the rest of the CDR3 is filled in from the germline J gene. The V gene is TRBV7-7, the J gene TRBJ2-7; D ambiguous. CDR1 is SSHAT, CDR2 FNYEAQ, per germline (reference sequence). CDR3 length: 13 residues. The V and J ends lost 5 bases and 4 bases respectively, with 12 bases between them. CDR3 amino acids: CASSISLGYEQYF. Incomplete CDR3 DNA: TGTGCCAGCAGCATAAGCCTAGGTTACGAG.

As concerns this clone: The sequenced fragment ends 3 residues before the CDR3 boundary, so the rest is inferred from the germline J gene. This rearrangement joins TRBV7-9 to TRBJ2-3, with no clear D. Germline CDR1 reads SEHNR; CDR2 reads FQNEAQ (reference sequence). The CDR3 covers 13 residues. The CDR3 sequence: CASSSRSQETQYF. The sequenced CDR3 bases are TGTGCCAGCAGCTCCAGATCTCAAGAGACG.

Note on this clone: The read halts 3 residues ahead of the CDR3 end, with the missing end drawn from the germline J gene. The chain has TRBV7-2 and TRBJ1-1; 7 bases align to TRBD1. Trimming at V came to 1 base and at J to 7 bases, leaving 6 bases not matched to a gene. Germline CDR1 and CDR2: SGHTA and FQGNSA. The CDR3 contains 14 residues. The DNA read from the CDR3 is TGTGCCAGCAGCTTAGACAGGGGAAGAGGTGAA. Translation gives CASSLDRGRGE. The entire CDR3 protein reads CASSLDRGRGEAFF.

In terms of frequency, this clone is medium-sized. The CDR3 region is CSVDGTGSNTDTQYF. CDR3 DNA, as far as it was read: TGCAGCGTTGATGGGACAGGGTCGAACACAGATACG. V and J are TRBV29-1 and TRBJ2-3; 9 nucleotides line up with TRBD1. Read sequence stops 3 residues before the CDR3 end, and the germline J gene provides the missing end. With 3 bases clipped from V and 2 bases from J, the junction kept 6 bases outside the gene matches. CDR1 is SQVTM, CDR2 ANQGSEA, per germline. CDR3 length: 15 residues.

Partial CDR3 DNA: TGTGCCAGCAGCCAAGCACTAAACACTGAA. It yields the protein CASSQALNTE. The whole CDR3 region reads CASSQALNTEAFF. V is TRBV14 and J is TRBJ1-1; D gene unclear. Coverage ceases 3 residues before the CDR3 finishes, and the germline J gene fills in the end. This CDR3 is built from 13 residues. CDR1 is SGHDN, CDR2 FVKESK, per germline. Trimming shortened V by 1 base and J by 2 bases, and 5 bases separated the two germline ends. The full variable domain, its missing parts supplied by reference TRBV14 and TRBJ1-1, is EAGVTQFPSHSVIEKGQTVTLRCDPISGHDNLYWYRRVMGKEIKFLLHFVKESKQDESGMPNNRFLAERTGGTYSTLKVQPAELEDSGVYFCASSQALNTEAFFGQGTRLTVV.

A note on this clone: Sequencing ends 3 residues short of the CDR3 end; the germline J gene provides the rest. This chain uses TRBV7-6 with TRBJ1-5; possibly TRBD1 for D (6 bases). CDR1 is SGHVS, CDR2 FNYEAQ, per germline. The CDR3 has 15 residues. The CDR3 sequence is CASSLGGGDTDPQHF. CDR3 DNA (partial): TGTGCCAGCAGCTTAGGCGGGGGGGACACAGATCCC.

CDR3 DNA, as far as it was read: TGTGCCACCAGCAGAGATCGAGCGGCAGATACG. Protein product: CATSRDRAADT. The whole CDR3 protein is CATSRDRAADTQYF. The chain has TRBV15 and TRBJ2-3; D possibly corresponds to TRBD2 (5 bases). Read sequence stops 3 residues before the CDR3 end, and the germline J gene provides the missing end. The CDR3 is made up of 14 amino acids. Looked up from germline, CDR1 is LNHNV and CDR2 is YYDKDF (reference sequence). V gave up 0 bases and J gave up 4 bases, with 8 bases separating them.

The CDR3 DNA, read in part, is TGTGCCAGCAGCTTAGTCCCTGGCAGCAATCAGCCC. Its protein product is CASSLVPGSNQP. The full CDR3 is CASSLVPGSNQPQHF. This chain connects TRBV7-6 to TRBJ1-5; D is ambiguous. With the read ending 3 residues before the CDR3 end, the germline J gene is used to fill in that end. Between the trimmed V and J ends, which lost 1 base and 1 base, there was a span of 8 bases. CDR1 and CDR2 (germline): SGHVS, FNYEAQ. CDR3 length: 15 residues.